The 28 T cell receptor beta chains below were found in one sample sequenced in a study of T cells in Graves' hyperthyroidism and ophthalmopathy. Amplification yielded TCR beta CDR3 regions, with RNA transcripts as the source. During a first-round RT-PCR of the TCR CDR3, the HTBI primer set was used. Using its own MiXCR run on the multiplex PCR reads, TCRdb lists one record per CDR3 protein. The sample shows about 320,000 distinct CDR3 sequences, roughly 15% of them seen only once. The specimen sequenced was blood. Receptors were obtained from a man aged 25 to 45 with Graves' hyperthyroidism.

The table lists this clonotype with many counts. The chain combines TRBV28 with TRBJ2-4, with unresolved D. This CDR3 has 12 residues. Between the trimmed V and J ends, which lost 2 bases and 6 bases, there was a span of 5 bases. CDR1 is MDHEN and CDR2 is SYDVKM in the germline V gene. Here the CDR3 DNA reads TGTGCCAGCAGTTTACTGAGAAACATTCAGTACTTC. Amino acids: CASSLLRNIQYF.

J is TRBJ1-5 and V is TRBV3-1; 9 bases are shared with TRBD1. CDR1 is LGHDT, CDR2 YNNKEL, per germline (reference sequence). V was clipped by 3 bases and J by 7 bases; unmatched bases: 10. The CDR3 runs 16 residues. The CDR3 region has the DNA TGTGCCAGCAGCCATGCTGACAGGGGGGCACCACAGCCCCAGCATTTT. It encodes CASSHADRGAPQPQHF.

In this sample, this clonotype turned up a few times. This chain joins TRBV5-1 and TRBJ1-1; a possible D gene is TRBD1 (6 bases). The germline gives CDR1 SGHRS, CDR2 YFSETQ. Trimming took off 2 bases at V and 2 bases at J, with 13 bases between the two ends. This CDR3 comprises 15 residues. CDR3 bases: TGCGCCAGCAGCTTAACCGGACAGCTCAACACTGAAGCTTTCTTT. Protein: CASSLTGQLNTEAFF.

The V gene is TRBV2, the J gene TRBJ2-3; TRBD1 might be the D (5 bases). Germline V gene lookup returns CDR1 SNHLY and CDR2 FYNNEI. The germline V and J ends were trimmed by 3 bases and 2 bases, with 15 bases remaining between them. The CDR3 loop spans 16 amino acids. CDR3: CASSDSWGGLTDTQYF. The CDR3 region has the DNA TGTGCCAGCAGTGATAGTTGGGGCGGTCTCACAGATACGCAGTATTTT. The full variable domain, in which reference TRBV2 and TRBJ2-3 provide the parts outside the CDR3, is EPEVTQTPSHQVTQMGQEVILRCVPISNHLYFYWYRQILGQKVEFLVSFYNNEISEKSEIFDDQFSVERPDGSNFTLKIRSTKLEDSAMYFCASSDSWGGLTDTQYFGPGTRLTVL.

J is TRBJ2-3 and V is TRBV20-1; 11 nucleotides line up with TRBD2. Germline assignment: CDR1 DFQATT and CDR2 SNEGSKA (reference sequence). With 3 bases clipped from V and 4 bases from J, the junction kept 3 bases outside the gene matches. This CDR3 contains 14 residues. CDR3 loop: CSASLSGRADTQYF. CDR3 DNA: TGCAGTGCTAGTCTTAGCGGGAGGGCAGATACGCAGTATTTT.

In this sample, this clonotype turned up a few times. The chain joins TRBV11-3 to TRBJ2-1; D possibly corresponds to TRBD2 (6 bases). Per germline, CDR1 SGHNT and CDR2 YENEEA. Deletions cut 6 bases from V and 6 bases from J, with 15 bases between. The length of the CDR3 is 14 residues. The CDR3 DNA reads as TGTGCCAGCAGTCGGGACTCTAGTTTCAATGAGCAGTTCTTC. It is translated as CASSRDSSFNEQFF.

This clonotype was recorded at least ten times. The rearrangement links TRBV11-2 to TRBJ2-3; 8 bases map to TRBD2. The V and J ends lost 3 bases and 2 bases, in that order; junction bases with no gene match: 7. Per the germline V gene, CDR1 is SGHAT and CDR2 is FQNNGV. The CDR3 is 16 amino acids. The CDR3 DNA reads TGTGCCAGCAGCTTCAACAGCGGGAGTTTCACAGATACGCAGTATTTT. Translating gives CASSFNSGSFTDTQYF.

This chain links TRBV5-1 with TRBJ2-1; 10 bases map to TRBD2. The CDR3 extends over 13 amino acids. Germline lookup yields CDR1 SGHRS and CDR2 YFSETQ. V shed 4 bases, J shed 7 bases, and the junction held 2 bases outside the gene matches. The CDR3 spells CASSETSGNEQFF. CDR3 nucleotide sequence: TGCGCCAGCAGCGAGACTAGCGGGAATGAGCAGTTCTTC.

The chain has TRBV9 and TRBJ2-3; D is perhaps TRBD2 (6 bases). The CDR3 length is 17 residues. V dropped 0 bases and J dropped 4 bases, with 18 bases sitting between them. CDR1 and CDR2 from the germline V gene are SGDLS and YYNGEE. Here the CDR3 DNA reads TGTGCCAGCAGCGTAGACGGTGGCGGGGCTAGTGCAGATACGCAGTATTTT. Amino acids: CASSVDGGGASADTQYF.

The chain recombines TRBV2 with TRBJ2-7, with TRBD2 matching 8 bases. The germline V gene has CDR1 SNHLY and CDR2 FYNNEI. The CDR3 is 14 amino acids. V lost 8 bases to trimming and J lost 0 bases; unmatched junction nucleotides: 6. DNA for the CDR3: TGTGCCAGCCTTAGGCGGGAGGTCTCCTACGAGCAGTACTTC. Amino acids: CASLRREVSYEQYF.

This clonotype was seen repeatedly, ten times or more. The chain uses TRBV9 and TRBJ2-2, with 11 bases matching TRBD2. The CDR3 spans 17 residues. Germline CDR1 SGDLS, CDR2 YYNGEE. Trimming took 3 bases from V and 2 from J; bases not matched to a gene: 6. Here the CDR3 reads CASSEGLAVFNTGELFF. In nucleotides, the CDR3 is TGTGCCAGCAGCGAGGGACTAGCGGTTTTTAACACCGGGGAGCTGTTTTTT.

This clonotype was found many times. The CDR3 is CASSFISAQEANQPQHF. The CDR3 DNA is TGTGCCAGCAGCTTTATCTCGGCCCAGGAGGCCAATCAGCCCCAGCATTTT. This chain uses TRBV12-3 or TRBV12-4 with TRBJ1-5; D is ambiguous. Trimming cost V 6 bases and J 3 bases, with 21 bases left between them. The CDR3 extends over 17 amino acids.

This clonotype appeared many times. CDR3 protein: CASSPIGGGAGYEQYF. CDR3 bases: TGCGCCAGCAGCCCGATTGGGGGGGGCGCGGGCTACGAGCAGTACTTC. This chain uses TRBV5-1 with TRBJ2-7; a possible D gene is TRBD2 (7 bases). CDR1 and CDR2 from the germline V gene are SGHRS and YFSETQ. This CDR3 region has 16 residues. V lost 4 bases, J lost 3 bases, and 20 bases lay in between.

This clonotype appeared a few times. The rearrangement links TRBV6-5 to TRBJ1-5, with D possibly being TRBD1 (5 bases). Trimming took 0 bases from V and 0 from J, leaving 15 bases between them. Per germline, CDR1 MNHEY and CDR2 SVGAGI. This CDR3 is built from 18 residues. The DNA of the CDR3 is TGTGCCAGCAGTTACTCGATCTCGACAGTTTATAGCAATCAGCCCCAGCATTTT. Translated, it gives CASSYSISTVYSNQPQHF.

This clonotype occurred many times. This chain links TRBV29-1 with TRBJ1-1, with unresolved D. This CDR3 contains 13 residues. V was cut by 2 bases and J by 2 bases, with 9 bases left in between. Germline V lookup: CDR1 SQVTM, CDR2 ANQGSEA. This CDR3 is CSVEIPENTEAFF. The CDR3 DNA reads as TGCAGCGTTGAAATTCCCGAAAACACTGAAGCTTTCTTT.

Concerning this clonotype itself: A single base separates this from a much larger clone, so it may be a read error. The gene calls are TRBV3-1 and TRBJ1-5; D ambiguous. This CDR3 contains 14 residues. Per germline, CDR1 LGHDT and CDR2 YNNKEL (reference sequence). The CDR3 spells CASGQGYGVQPQHF. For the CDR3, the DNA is TGTGCCAGCGGCCAAGGATACGGGGTCCAGCCCCAGCATTTT.

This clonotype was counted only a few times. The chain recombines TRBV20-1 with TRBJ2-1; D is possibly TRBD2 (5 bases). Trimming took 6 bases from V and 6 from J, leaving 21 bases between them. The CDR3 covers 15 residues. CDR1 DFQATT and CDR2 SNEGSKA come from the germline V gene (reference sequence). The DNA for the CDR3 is TGCAGTGCCAACGGACCGGGAACGACCCTCAATGAGCAGTTCTTC. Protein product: CSANGPGTTLNEQFF.

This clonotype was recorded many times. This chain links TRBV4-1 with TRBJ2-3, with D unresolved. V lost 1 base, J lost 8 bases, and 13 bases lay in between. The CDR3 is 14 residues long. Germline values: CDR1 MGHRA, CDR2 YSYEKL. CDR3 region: CASSQGTALSTQYF. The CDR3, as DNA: TGCGCCAGCAGCCAAGGTACCGCCCTAAGTACGCAGTATTTT.

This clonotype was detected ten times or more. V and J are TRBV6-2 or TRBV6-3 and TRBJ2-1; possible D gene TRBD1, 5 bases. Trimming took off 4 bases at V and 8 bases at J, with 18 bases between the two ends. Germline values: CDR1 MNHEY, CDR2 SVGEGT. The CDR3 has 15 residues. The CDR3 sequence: CASSSTGDRIHEQFF. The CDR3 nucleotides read TGTGCCAGCAGTTCCACCGGTGACAGAATCCATGAGCAGTTCTTC.

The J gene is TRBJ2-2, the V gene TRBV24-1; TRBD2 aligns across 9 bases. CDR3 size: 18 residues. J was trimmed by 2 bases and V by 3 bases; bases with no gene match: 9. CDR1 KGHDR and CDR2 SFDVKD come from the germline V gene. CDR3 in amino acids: CATSDRLSGSANTGELFF. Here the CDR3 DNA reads TGTGCCACCAGTGATAGACTTAGCGGGAGTGCAAACACCGGGGAGCTGTTTTTT.

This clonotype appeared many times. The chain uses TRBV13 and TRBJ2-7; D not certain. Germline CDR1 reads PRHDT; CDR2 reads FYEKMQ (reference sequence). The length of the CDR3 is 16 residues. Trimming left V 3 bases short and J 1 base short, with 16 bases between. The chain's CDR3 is CASSFSRNLHSYEQYF. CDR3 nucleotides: TGTGCCAGCAGCTTTTCTAGAAATCTACATTCCTACGAGCAGTACTTC. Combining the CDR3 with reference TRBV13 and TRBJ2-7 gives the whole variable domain AAGVIQSPRHLIKEKRETATLKCYPIPRHDTVYWYQQGPGQDPQFLISFYEKMQSDKGSIPDRFSAQQFSDYHSELNMSSLELGDSALYFCASSFSRNLHSYEQYFGPGTRLTVT.

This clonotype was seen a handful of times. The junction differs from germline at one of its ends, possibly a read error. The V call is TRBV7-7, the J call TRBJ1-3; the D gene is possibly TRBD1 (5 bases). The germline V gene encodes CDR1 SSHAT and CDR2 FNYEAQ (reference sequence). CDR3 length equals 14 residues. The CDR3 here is CASSFGARGNTIYF. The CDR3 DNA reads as TGTGCTAGCAGCTTTGGGGCGCGAGGAAACACCATATATTTT. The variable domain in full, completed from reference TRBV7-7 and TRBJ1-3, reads GAGVSQSPRYKVTKRGQDVTLRCDPISSHATLYWYQQALGQGPEFLTYFNYEAQPDKSGLPSDRFSAERPEGSISTLTIQRTEQRDSAMYRCASSFGARGNTIYFGEGSWLTVV.

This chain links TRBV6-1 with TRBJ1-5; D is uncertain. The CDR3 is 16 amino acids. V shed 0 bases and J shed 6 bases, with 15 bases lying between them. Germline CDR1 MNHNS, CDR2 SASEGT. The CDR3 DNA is TGTGCCAGCAGTGAAGCGAGGTTGAAGGGTAGTCAGCCCCAGCATTTT. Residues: CASSEARLKGSQPQHF.

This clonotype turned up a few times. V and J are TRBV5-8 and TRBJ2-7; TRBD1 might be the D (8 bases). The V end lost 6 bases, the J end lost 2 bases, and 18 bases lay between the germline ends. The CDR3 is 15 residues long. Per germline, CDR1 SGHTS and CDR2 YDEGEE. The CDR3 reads CASTRSGTGAYEQYF. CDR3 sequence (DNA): TGTGCCAGCACTCGGAGCGGGACAGGAGCCTACGAGCAGTACTTC.

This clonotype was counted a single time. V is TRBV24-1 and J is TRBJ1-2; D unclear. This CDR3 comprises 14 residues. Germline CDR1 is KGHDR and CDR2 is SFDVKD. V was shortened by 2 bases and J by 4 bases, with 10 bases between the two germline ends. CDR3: CATSDSWVAYGYTF. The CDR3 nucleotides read TGTGCCACCAGTGATTCCTGGGTGGCCTATGGCTACACCTTC.

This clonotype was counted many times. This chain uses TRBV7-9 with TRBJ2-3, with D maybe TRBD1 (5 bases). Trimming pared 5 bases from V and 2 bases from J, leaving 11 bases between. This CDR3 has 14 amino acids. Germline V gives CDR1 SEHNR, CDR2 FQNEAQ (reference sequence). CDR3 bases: TGTGCCAGCAGCGTCAGGGTTGACACAGATACGCAGTATTTT. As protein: CASSVRVDTDTQYF.

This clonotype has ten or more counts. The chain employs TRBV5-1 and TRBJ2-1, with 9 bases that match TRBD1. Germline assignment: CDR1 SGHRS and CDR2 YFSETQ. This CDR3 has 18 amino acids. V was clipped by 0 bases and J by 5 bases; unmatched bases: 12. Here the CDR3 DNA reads TGCGCCAGCAGCTTGGTCCCCATACCGGACAGGGGTAACAATGAGCAGTTCTTC. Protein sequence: CASSLVPIPDRGNNEQFF.

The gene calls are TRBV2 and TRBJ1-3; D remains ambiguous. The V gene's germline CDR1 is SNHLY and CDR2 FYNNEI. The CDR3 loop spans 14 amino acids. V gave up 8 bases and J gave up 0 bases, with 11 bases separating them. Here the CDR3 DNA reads TGTGCCAGCTCGGCCCCTCACTCTGGAAACACCATATATTTT. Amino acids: CASSAPHSGNTIYF.